This is a list of T cell receptor beta chains from one sample in a study of immune evolution from preneoplasia to lung adenocarcinoma. TCRdb keeps only in-frame clones here, not all; method: immunoSEQ multiplex PCR. The sample lists some 6,500 clones; approximately 78% were seen once. The sequencing input was FFPE lung adenocarcinoma in situ tissue. Every receptor here comes from an older donor with lung adenocarcinoma. Both conserved end residues are part of each CDR3. D genes are given only for firm matches. Some rows mark clone size as missing; the rest say once, few, many or name a class of expanded clone.

TRBJ2-7	NA	NA	TRBV4-1	CASSFRQTQNSYEQYF
TRBJ1-1	NA	NA	TRBV6-1	CASSEGGKNTEAFF
TRBJ2-7	NA	NA	TRBV7-6	CASSLNPGTIYEQYF
TRBJ1-6	NA	TRBD1	TRBV5-1	CASNSLPGQEDSPLHF
TRBJ2-3	NA	NA	TRBV5-6	CASSFDRTGTDTQYF
TRBJ1-2	NA	NA	TRBV28	CASSEGGDDGYTF
TRBJ2-5	NA	NA	TRBV29-1	CSVATLSSGIQETQYF
TRBJ1-2	NA	NA	TRBV7-3	CASGPGAGSYGYTF
TRBJ1-1	NA	NA	TRBV30	CASESTGTTEAFF
TRBJ2-7	NA	NA	TRBV7-9	CASSRDTPEQYF
TRBJ2-7	NA	TRBD1	TRBV18	CASSPMRQGALRPYF
TRBJ2-7	NA	TRBD1	TRBV27	CASSKPGQGANEQYF
TRBJ2-5	NA	NA	TRBV20-1	CSAHKRETQYF
TRBJ1-2	NA	TRBD1	TRBV29-1	CSVGTGARLNYGYTF
TRBJ1-1	NA	NA	TRBV25-1	CASSKGQRAFF
TRBJ2-7	NA	TRBD2	TRBV18	CASSPVRDYTYEQYF
TRBJ1-1	NA	TRBD1	TRBV7-2	CASSWTGGGTEAFF
TRBJ1-2	NA	NA	TRBV12-2	CASRSDRVSGYTF
TRBJ1-4	few	NA	TRBV2	CASISVWGDEKLFF
TRBJ2-7	NA	NA	TRBV7-9	CASSLSQGGGYEQYF
TRBJ2-5	NA	NA	TRBV19	CASSKWQKETQYF
TRBJ2-3	NA	NA	TRBV9	CASSVEGLGTQYF
TRBJ2-1	few	NA	TRBV11-2	CASSLDVGATNNEQFF
TRBJ1-2	NA	NA	TRBV7-9	CASSRGTLLGYTF
TRBJ1-5	NA	NA	TRBV28	CASTTQRNQPQHF
TRBJ2-6	NA	NA	TRBV4-1	CASSLGWSGANVLTF
TRBJ1-6	NA	NA	TRBV5-1	CASSLGSSYNSPLHF
TRBJ2-4	NA	NA	TRBV4-1	CASSQTQTVYNPAKNIQYF
TRBJ2-7	once	NA	TRBV6-1	CASSDPQRSSYEQYF
TRBJ1-2	NA	NA	TRBV5-6	CASSLEAGRGYTF
TRBJ2-1	once	NA	TRBV7-9	CASSLGTYNEQFF
TRBJ1-5	NA	NA	TRBV6-1	CASSEGAVEPQHF
TRBJ1-1	NA	NA	TRBV11-2	CASSLQQGGDTEAFF
TRBJ2-5	NA	TRBD2	TRBV27	CASSPGVIAGAQETQYF
TRBJ2-1	NA	TRBD2	TRBV9	CASSVTGGAGNEQFF
TRBJ1-2	NA	NA	TRBV15	CATSRDVSGLDGYTF
TRBJ1-5	NA	NA	TRBV18	CASSPQGSNQPQHF
TRBJ1-3	NA	NA	TRBV29-1	CSVGGESGNTIYF
TRBJ2-3	NA	TRBD1	TRBV5-8	CASSFGQGTDTQYF
TRBJ1-2	NA	NA	TRBV15	CATSRAAGENGYTF
TRBJ2-1	NA	NA	TRBV7-9	CASSIGGGYNEQFF
TRBJ2-1	NA	NA	TRBV9	CASSVGGAEVGNEQFF